This T cell receptor (beta chain) was recorded in a study of cytomegalovirus exposure and HLA in healthy donors. The overall study: A prior study identified 117 million unique TCR beta sequences from about 200 million T cells. Of all 400 or so donors who were genotyped, about 80% belonged to the Caucasian-associated ancestry cluster.

CDR1 is MNHNY and CDR2 is SVGAGI in the germline V gene (reference sequence). The junction had 9 bases not matched to a gene; V was cut back by 4 bases and J by 2 bases. This CDR3 contains 16 residues. Remarks on this clone: The antigen remains undetermined.

Amplification used 60 Vbeta primers and 13 Jbeta primers. TCRdb's copy holds only in-frame clones and misses some; the assay was immunoSEQ multiplex PCR. The listing records roughly 43,000 clones. Overall study findings and caveats: For TCR beta chains, V- and J-gene trimming was later linked to a missense DCLRE1C variant.

V gene TRBV6-6 combines with J gene TRBJ1-2; 8 nucleotides match TRBD1. Sequenced input: PBMCs. The sequence came from a woman in her thirties or forties in good health and CMV-seronegative. The CDR3 DNA sequence: TGTGCCAGCAGTTCTCCAAGGACAGGGAGGAACTATGGCTACACCTTC. Protein product: CASSSPRTGRNYGYTF.